Listed below are T cell receptor beta chains from one sample, sequenced in a study of HIV-infected patients and healthy controls. Each CDR3 protein is one row after TCRdb ran MiXCR on the 5' RACE reads. The table lists 70,000 or so distinct CDR3 sequences, about 15% of them singletons. Sequenced: CD4+ T cells from blood. The receptors here all came from a human donor in good health. The CDR3 runs from the conserved cysteine through the conserved F or W. Each record gives: D gene, J gene, clone size, V gene, CDR3 protein, CDR3 DNA. A D gene is named only where the DNA matches it firmly. Clone size appears in some rows only: once, few, many, or a class for an expanded clone.

- TRBJ2-4 - TRBV3-1 CASSQEKLSLSGHFRDIQYF TGTGCCAGCAGCCAAGAGAAATTAAGCTTGTCGGGACATTTTCGTGACATTCAGTACTTC
- TRBJ2-6 many TRBV4-1 CASSQDHHGSGANVLTF TGCGCCAGCAGTCAAGATCACCATGGTTCTGGGGCCAACGTCCTGACTTTC
TRBD1 TRBJ1-2 many TRBV6-2/TRBV6-3 CASRGQGAPDGYTF TGTGCCAGCAGAGGACAGGGGGCGCCGGATGGCTACACCTTC
TRBD2 TRBJ2-3 many TRBV20-1 CSARSSGRSTDTQYF TGCAGTGCTAGAAGTAGCGGGAGAAGCACAGATACGCAGTATTTT
- TRBJ2-4 many TRBV4-2 CASRREDTLAKNIQYF TGTGCCAGCCGAAGAGAGGACACCTTAGCCAAAAACATTCAGTACTTC
- TRBJ2-4 - TRBV3-1 CASSQVQGGNIQYF TGTGCCAGCAGCCAAGTCCAGGGGGGCAACATTCAGTACTTC
TRBD2 TRBJ2-7 - TRBV28 CASSPSGFSSYEQYF TGTGCCAGCAGTCCTAGCGGGTTTAGCTCCTACGAGCAGTACTTC
TRBD1 TRBJ2-3 - TRBV5-6 CASSSYYRGATDTQYF TGTGCCAGCAGCTCTTACTACAGGGGTGCCACAGATACGCAGTATTTT
- TRBJ2-3 few TRBV5-1 CASSFGSGTDTQYF TGCGCCAGCAGCTTCGGTAGCGGCACAGATACGCAGTATTTT
- TRBJ1-1 few TRBV14 CASSQQPPLNTEAFF TGTGCCAGCAGCCAACAGCCCCCTTTGAACACTGAAGCTTTCTTT
TRBD1 TRBJ1-1 - TRBV7-2 CASSPGGQGRPEAFF TGTGCCAGCAGCCCTGGAGGACAGGGTCGTCCTGAAGCTTTCTTT
- TRBJ2-3 few TRBV7-2 CASTSLGGSSTDTQYF TGTGCCAGCACCTCCCTGGGGGGATCTAGCACAGATACGCAGTATTTT
- TRBJ2-4 few TRBV20-1 CSASRDTPAKNIQYF TGCAGTGCTAGCCGCGACACTCCAGCCAAAAACATTCAGTACTTC
- TRBJ1-5 - TRBV29-1 CSVADGNQPQHF TGCAGCGTTGCGGACGGTAATCAGCCCCAGCATTTT
- TRBJ2-2 - TRBV20-1 CSVSPQGADTGELFF TGCAGTGTTAGCCCCCAGGGAGCGGACACCGGGGAGCTGTTTTTT
- TRBJ2-7 - TRBV7-8 CASKAGVVGEQYF TGTGCCAGCAAGGCCGGCGTCGTGGGCGAGCAGTACTTC
TRBD1 TRBJ2-2 few TRBV6-1 CASRADRVANTGELFF TGTGCCAGCAGAGCCGACAGGGTAGCGAACACCGGGGAGCTGTTTTTT
- TRBJ1-2 many TRBV6-6 CATRGAGGYTF TGTGCCACTAGGGGGGCGGGAGGCTACACCTTC
- TRBJ2-3 - TRBV7-3 CASSFADTQYF TGTGCCAGCAGCTTTGCGGATACGCAGTATTTT
- TRBJ1-5 many TRBV6-5 CASSATSNLNQPQHF TGTGCCAGCAGTGCTACTTCAAACCTCAATCAGCCCCAGCATTTT
- TRBJ2-1 few TRBV5-1 CASSLNVEVQEQFF TGCGCCAGCAGCTTGAATGTGGAGGTACAGGAGCAGTTCTTC
- TRBJ2-7 few TRBV3-1 CASSQEGRYEQYF TGTGCCAGCAGCCAAGAAGGACGCTACGAGCAGTACTTC
- TRBJ2-1 - TRBV14 CASSQFRLSYNEQFF TGTGCCAGCAGCCAGTTTCGGCTTTCCTACAATGAGCAGTTCTTC
TRBD2 TRBJ2-7 many TRBV20-1 CSAPLLAGGTYEQYF TGCAGTGCTCCTTTACTAGCGGGAGGAACCTACGAGCAGTACTTC
TRBD1 TRBJ1-2 many TRBV4-2 CASSQTGQGLSGYTF TGTGCCAGCAGCCAGACAGGACAGGGACTTTCTGGCTACACCTTC